This TCR beta chain appears in the sequencing data of a study of blood T cells in healthy people across ages (dated by TCRdb to between 2015 and 2017). Background for the entire study: Template switching captured roughly one uniquely barcoded TCR beta cDNA molecule per two T cells in model experiments. Using deep sequencing normalized with unique cDNA molecular identifiers, the study measured how TCR beta repertoire diversity changes with age. Donors were grouped into four age groups: young (average roughly 16 years), middle-aged (roughly 38), aged (about 59) and long-lived (around 80). To avoid experimental bias, donors of different ages were distributed randomly across sequencing lanes. For two donors (one aged 18 to 30 and one aged 80 or older), the study analyzed two additional independent replicas of 1 million unique cDNA reads from the same blood draw.

Trimming costs V 4 bases and J 4 bases, and their ends lie 16 bases apart. For CDR1 and CDR2, the germline V gene lists SGHRS and YFSETQ. The CDR3 sequence holds 15 residues, the cysteine and phenylalanine included. Of all the DNA, just the CDR3 is kept, 45 bases in frame from base 1. The full study reports these points: Compared with the aged group, the long-lived group had more naive CD4+ T cells, fewer expanded clones and increased TCR diversity, suggesting age selection. Observed TCR beta diversity per million T cells fell roughly linearly with age, and a significant reduction was already apparent by age about 38. Since profiling was done on bulk unsorted PBMCs, naive and antigen-experienced compartments could not be conclusively compared. There was a strong correlation between observed TCR beta diversity and the percentage of naive T cells measured by flow cytometry. Because the CMV infection status of the donors was unknown, age-related changes in expanded clonotypes may potentially have been confounded. Estimates of total diversity from one million sequenced T cells were regarded as lower bounds and underestimates.

Library generation was performed with 5' RACE. The instrument given in TCRdb is Illumina HiSeq 2500. A second roughly 6 to 11 cycle PCR used a sample-barcoded 5' primer and a J-beta primer mix. Each TCR beta cDNA molecule received a unique molecular identifier from a template-switch 5' adaptor carrying 12 random nucleotides. Each sample yielded at least 2.5 million CDR3-containing paired-end reads. All of the RNA was converted into first-strand cDNA using the Mint cDNA synthesis kit, with a TRBC-specific oligonucleotide serving as the primer. Following uracil-DNA glycosylase treatment, a first 18-cycle PCR with universal primers M1SS and BC2_uni_R was performed on all cDNA. In the source study's methods: Normalization of each sample was performed by random selection of 1 million high-quality reads, each carrying a distinct molecular identifier. Instead of being binned into consensus sequences, reads that shared molecular identifiers were thrown out. MiTCR, set to a Q25 quality threshold and the strictest error-elimination algorithm, was used for CDR3 identification, clonotype clustering and error correction. A nonparametric unseen species model using Euler transformation provided a lower-bound estimate of total TCR beta diversity. TCRdb passed the public sequencing reads through fastp at Q25 and MiXCR, retaining productive beta sequences. Every CDR3 protein is listed once, alongside the most common genes and DNA of its rows. The V and J calls follow TCRdb's processing rather than the paper's. The sample table lists about 770,000 distinct CDR3 sequences, around two fifths of them with a count of one. The ten largest clones capture 15% to 25% of the sample.

Systemically healthy Caucasian individuals from Russia, 35 to 50 in total and aged 6 to 90 years, were included as donors. Ten milliliters of peripheral blood were drawn from each donor into EDTA-treated Vacutainer tubes. Ficoll-Paque density-gradient centrifugation was used to isolate PBMCs, with at least 6.5 million per sample. Trizol reagent was used to extract total RNA from PBMCs, with at least 5 micrograms per sample. For every donor, an aliquot of PBMCs went through flow cytometry to measure the percentages of naive CD45RAhigh/CD27high T cells. The sample holds a few counts of this clonotype. Its antigen is unknown. The record has no base qualities; no much larger clone is one base away.

The origin of this receptor is a man in his 60s in good health. The sequencing sample was made of blood. The chain is encoded by TRBV5-1 joined to TRBJ2-3; the D element could tentatively be TRBD1 or TRBD2, as 6 bases agree for each. The DNA sequence follows: TGCGCCAGCAGCACTGGAAGGGGGGAGGCAGATACGCAGTATTTT. Its protein product is CASSTGRGEADTQYF.